The 26 T cell receptor beta chains listed next were all sequenced from one sample in a study of regulatory T cells in long-lasting Graves disease. The TCR beta library used iRepertoire HTBI primers with Arm-PCR amplification of CDR3. TCRdb used MiXCR to reprocess the multiplex PCR reads, holding one entry per CDR3 protein. The sample lists about 470,000 distinct CDR3 sequences; about a fifth were seen once. This sample's time point: persistent/refractory GD, antithyroid drugs over 5 years with positive TRAb. PBMC RNA served as the TCR library source. Sequenced material: peripheral blood mononuclear cells (PBMCs), taken when the disease was refractory, from a patient treated with antithyroid drugs. These receptors came from a female donor with Graves disease.

This clonotype has more than one count but fewer than ten. The chain combines TRBV5-1 with TRBJ2-7, with unresolved D. The CDR3 covers 13 residues. Germline-derived CDR1 and CDR2 are SGHRS and YFSETQ. V lost 1 base and J lost 3, with 8 bases in between. The CDR3 nucleotides are TGCGCCAGCAGCTTGAGGAGCTACTACGAGCAGTACTTC. Translation gives CASSLRSYYEQYF.

The chain has TRBV20-1 and TRBJ1-5, with D uncertain. V shed 3 bases and J shed 0 bases, with 12 bases lying between them. Germline CDR1 is DFQATT and CDR2 is SNEGSKA (reference sequence). CDR3 size: 15 residues. The CDR3 is CSASEFGDSNQPQHF. CDR3 bases: TGCAGTGCTAGCGAGTTTGGGGATAGCAATCAGCCCCAGCATTTT.

V and J are TRBV3-1 and TRBJ1-1; D is perhaps TRBD1 (6 bases). From germline, CDR1 is LGHDT and CDR2 YNNKEL (reference sequence). This CDR3 is built from 13 residues. Trimming removed 6 bases at V and 4 bases at J, with 12 bases between. The CDR3 loop reads CASRARGGTEAFF. CDR3 nucleotides: TGTGCCAGCAGAGCCAGGGGAGGCACTGAAGCTTTCTTT. Variable domain in full (rest from reference TRBV3-1 and TRBJ1-1): DTAVSQTPKYLVTQMGNDKSIKCEQNLGHDTMYWYKQDSKKFLKIMFSYNNKELIINETVPNRFSPKSPDKAHLNLHINSLELGDSAVYFCASRARGGTEAFFGQGTRLTVV.

V gene TRBV29-1 combines with J gene TRBJ2-5; 16 nucleotides agree with TRBD2. The CDR3 consists of 17 residues. The germline gives CDR1 SQVTM, CDR2 ANQGSEA. V lost 7 bases to trimming and J lost 5 bases; unmatched junction nucleotides: 13. The CDR3 sequence: CSAAGTSGRAFGETQYF. In DNA form, the CDR3 reads TGCAGCGCCGCCGGGACTAGCGGGAGGGCCTTCGGGGAGACCCAGTACTTC.

This clonotype was observed many times. The V gene is TRBV12-3 or TRBV12-4, the J gene TRBJ2-6; D is perhaps TRBD1 (5 bases). The CDR3 contains 17 residues. V lost 2 bases and J 0 bases, leaving 11 bases between the germline ends. The CDR3 loop is CASSLSLGPSGANVLTF. The DNA for the CDR3 is TGTGCCAGCAGTTTATCTCTGGGGCCCTCTGGGGCCAACGTCCTGACTTTC.

This clonotype has a handful of counts. This CDR3 reads CASSPAGEKLFF. The DNA of the CDR3 is TGTGCCAGCAGCCCGGCAGGTGAAAAACTGTTTTTT. The gene calls are TRBV7-9 and TRBJ1-4; D remains ambiguous. Germline CDR1 reads SEHNR; CDR2 reads FQNEAQ (reference sequence). CDR3 length: 12 residues. V lost 5 bases and J lost 7, with 8 bases in between.

This clonotype has just a few counts. The chain employs TRBV7-6 and TRBJ2-7; the match to TRBD1 covers 8 bases. The J segment lost 6 bases and the V segment lost 4 bases, leaving 8 bases of the junction unmatched. This CDR3 is built from 14 residues. Germline loops: CDR1 SGHVS, CDR2 FNYEAQ. The CDR3 sequence: CASSSFDRGSEQYF. The DNA of the CDR3 is TGTGCCAGCAGCTCCTTTGACAGGGGAAGCGAGCAGTACTTC.

This clonotype was counted between two and nine times. This chain joins TRBV5-1 and TRBJ1-1; weak D call: TRBD1 (5 bases). Germline V gives CDR1 SGHRS, CDR2 YFSETQ. The CDR3 runs 15 residues. The V end lost 0 bases, the J end lost 4 bases, and 13 bases lay between the germline ends. CDR3 DNA: TGCGCCAGCAGCTTGGAATGGGGACGGAGCACTGAAGCTTTCTTT. Residues: CASSLEWGRSTEAFF. Full variable domain (outside the CDR3, taken from reference TRBV5-1 and TRBJ1-1): KAGVTQTPRYLIKTRGQQVTLSCSPISGHRSVSWYQQTPGQGLQFLFEYFSETQRNKGNFPGRFSGRQFSNSRSEMNVSTLELGDSALYLCASSLEWGRSTEAFFGQGTRLTVV.

The chain recombines TRBV6-5 with TRBJ1-1; no clear D gene. Per the germline V gene, CDR1 is MNHEY and CDR2 is SVGAGI. The V end lost 1 base, the J end lost 0 bases, and 9 bases lay between the germline ends. The CDR3 covers 15 residues. CDR3 DNA sequence: TGTGCCAGCAGTTACTACTCACGCTTGAACACTGAAGCTTTCTTT. Its translation: CASSYYSRLNTEAFF.

The table lists this clonotype with a few counts. The chain couples TRBV6-2 or TRBV6-3 to TRBJ2-7; TRBD2 might be the D (6 bases). Germline CDR1 reads MNHEY; CDR2 reads SVGEGT. This CDR3 comprises 14 residues. Trimming stripped 6 bases from V and 6 bases from J, with 18 bases between. This CDR3 reads CASRIVGGGREQYF. The CDR3 DNA reads as TGTGCCAGCAGGATTGTCGGGGGAGGACGCGAGCAGTACTTC.

This rearrangement joins TRBV20-1 to TRBJ2-5; 9 nucleotides match TRBD2. Germline assignment: CDR1 DFQATT and CDR2 SNEGSKA (reference sequence). The CDR3 loop spans 17 amino acids. With 1 base clipped from V and 4 bases from J, the junction kept 13 bases outside the gene matches. CDR3 residues: CSARALGGGRASETQYF. CDR3 nucleotides: TGCAGTGCTAGAGCGTTAGGAGGCGGGAGGGCCTCAGAGACCCAGTACTTC.

Concerning this clonotype itself: It may be a read error: a sequence one base away is much more abundant. The chain combines TRBV2 with TRBJ2-7; D unclear. The CDR3 totals 13 residues. Trimming left V 8 bases short and J 2 bases short, with 13 bases between. From germline, CDR1 is SNHLY and CDR2 FYNNEI. The CDR3 is CASRRKVTYEQYF. Here the CDR3 DNA reads TGTGCCAGCCGCCGCAAAGTCACCTACGAGCAGTACTTC.

The rearrangement joins TRBV10-3 to TRBJ1-2; TRBD1 matches at 8 bases. The germline CDR1 and CDR2 sequences are ENHRY and SYGVKD. Trimming took 3 bases from V and 2 from J; bases not matched to a gene: 5. The CDR3 loop spans 15 amino acids. The CDR3 coding sequence is TGTGCCATCAGTGAATCAGGGGGCGTCAACTATGGCTACACCTTC. This sequence encodes CAISESGGVNYGYTF.

V is TRBV5-6 and J is TRBJ2-7, with TRBD1 as a possible D gene (6 bases). The CDR3 covers 15 residues. V was clipped by 5 bases and J by 0 bases, with 15 bases between them. The germline V gene encodes CDR1 SGHDT and CDR2 YYEEEE. CDR3 DNA sequence: TGTGCCAGCAGATACGAAAGGGGGAGCTCCTACGAGCAGTACTTC. Amino acid sequence: CASRYERGSSYEQYF.

V and J are TRBV20-1 and TRBJ1-2, with D hard to call. Germline lookup yields CDR1 DFQATT and CDR2 SNEGSKA (reference sequence). V lost 0 bases to trimming and J lost 7 bases, with 12 bases between them. CDR3 size: 13 residues. The CDR3 spells CSARDRARGGYTF. The DNA of the CDR3 is TGCAGTGCTAGAGATAGGGCTCGAGGTGGCTACACCTTC.

This chain joins TRBV9 and TRBJ2-7, with 7 bases that match TRBD1. The germline gives CDR1 SGDLS, CDR2 YYNGEE. This CDR3 comprises 15 residues. V lost 4 bases, J lost 4 bases, and 11 bases stayed unmatched. CDR3 nucleotide sequence: TGTGCCAGCAGCCCTCGACCCGGGACAGCGTACGAGCAGTACTTC. Its protein is CASSPRPGTAYEQYF.

The rearrangement uses TRBV6-9 and TRBJ1-2; D may be TRBD1 (5 bases). V lost 4 bases and J lost 2, with 14 bases in between. The germline gives CDR1 MNHGY, CDR2 SVAAGI. The CDR3 runs 15 residues. CDR3 in amino acids: CASSSQPGVNYGYTF. The CDR3 nucleotides read TGTGCCAGCAGTTCTCAACCGGGGGTGAACTATGGCTACACCTTC.

This rearrangement joins TRBV20-1 to TRBJ2-7, with TRBD2 matching over 9 bases. CDR1 DFQATT and CDR2 SNEGSKA come from the germline V gene (reference sequence). This CDR3 has 16 residues. Losses at the gene ends were 5 bases for V and 2 bases for J; bases not matched to a gene: 13. The CDR3 coding sequence is TGCAGTGCTCCTTGGGGGGGACTAGCATCAGCCTACGAGCAGTACTTC. Translating gives CSAPWGGLASAYEQYF.

This clonotype came up a few times. CDR3 nucleotide sequence: TGTGCCAGCAGCGTAGGCCAGGGCCGAGATATATACGAGCAGTACTTC. As protein: CASSVGQGRDIYEQYF. The chain joins TRBV9 to TRBJ2-7, with D possibly matching TRBD1 (5 bases). The V gene's germline CDR1 is SGDLS and CDR2 YYNGEE. V was pared by 0 bases and J by 4 bases, with 17 bases between. The CDR3 is 16 residues long.

Many counts were recorded for this clonotype. The chain is built from TRBV7-8 and TRBJ2-7, with 7 bases fitting TRBD2. The CDR3 is made up of 14 amino acids. Germline CDR1 is SGHVS and CDR2 is FQNEAQ. V lost 5 bases, J lost 5 bases, and 9 bases stayed unmatched. CDR3 sequence (DNA): TGTGCCAGCAGCCGCGGACTAGAATCTAACGAGCAGTACTTC. It codes for CASSRGLESNEQYF.

This clonotype was seen only a few times. This chain uses TRBV15 with TRBJ2-7, with D unclear. Per germline, CDR1 LNHNV and CDR2 YYDKDF (reference sequence). V was trimmed by 0 bases and J by 2 bases, leaving 11 bases between them. The CDR3 has 15 amino acids. CDR3 nucleotide sequence: TGTGCCACCAGCAGAGATCGTTCCCTAACCTACGAGCAGTACTTC. It translates to CATSRDRSLTYEQYF. The full variable domain, rest sourced from reference TRBV15 and TRBJ2-7, is DAMVIQNPRYQVTQFGKPVTLSCSQTLNHNVMYWYQQKSSQAPKLLFHYYDKDFNNEADTPDNFQSRRPNTSFCFLDIRSPGLGDTAMYLCATSRDRSLTYEQYFGPGTRLTVT.

The V call is TRBV19, the J call TRBJ2-1, with D unresolved. This CDR3 has 15 amino acids. V was pared by 7 bases and J by 0 bases, with 13 bases between. Germline CDR1 LNHDA, CDR2 SQIVND (reference sequence). The DNA of the CDR3 is TGTGCCAGTAAGGTGACACCCCGCTCCTACAATGAGCAGTTCTTC. It translates to CASKVTPRSYNEQFF. Full variable domain (missing parts from reference TRBV19 and TRBJ2-1): DGGITQSPKYLFRKEGQNVTLSCEQNLNHDAMYWYRQDPGQGLRLIYYSQIVNDFQKGDIAEGYSVSREKKESFPLTVTSAQKNPTAFYLCASKVTPRSYNEQFFGPGTRLTVL.

This clonotype was recorded at least ten times. The chain employs TRBV6-1 and TRBJ1-6; D ambiguous. V lost 3 bases to trimming and J lost 0 bases, with 9 bases between them. CDR1 and CDR2 (germline): MNHNS, SASEGT. The CDR3 length is 16 residues. The CDR3 reads CASSDPGSSYNSPLHF. CDR3 DNA: TGTGCCAGCAGTGACCCGGGATCCTCCTATAATTCACCCCTCCACTTT.

The chain combines TRBV18 with TRBJ1-1; maybe TRBD1 (6 bases). The CDR3 runs to 16 residues. Germline CDR1 is KGHSH and CDR2 is LQKENI. V was shortened by 6 bases and J by 5 bases, with 22 bases between the two germline ends. CDR3 protein: CASSHQSPWTETEAFF. The CDR3 DNA reads as TGTGCCAGCTCCCACCAGAGTCCGTGGACAGAGACTGAAGCTTTCTTT. Full variable domain (missing parts from reference TRBV18 and TRBJ1-1): NAGVMQNPRHLVRRRGQEARLRCSPMKGHSHVYWYRQLPEEGLKFMVYLQKENIIDESGMPKERFSAEFPKEGPSILRIQQVVRGDSAAYFCASSHQSPWTETEAFFGQGTRLTVV.

A few counts support this clonotype. V and J are TRBV6-1 and TRBJ1-6, with 8 nucleotides matching TRBD1. Per germline, CDR1 MNHNS and CDR2 SASEGT. The ends lost 5 bases at V and 8 bases at J; junction bases unmatched: 5. The CDR3 is made up of 14 amino acids. The CDR3 loop reads CASSRLTGDSPLHF. CDR3 DNA sequence: TGTGCCAGCAGTCGGTTGACAGGGGATTCACCCCTCCACTTT.

The V gene is TRBV6-2 or TRBV6-3, the J gene TRBJ2-2; 10 bases align to TRBD2. The CDR3 extends over 17 amino acids. Germline V gene data show CDR1 as MNHEY and CDR2 as SVGEGT. J lost 2 bases, V lost 0 bases, and 3 bases had no gene match. CDR3 in DNA: TGTGCCAGCAGTTACTCTGAGCGGGAGGGAAACACCGGGGAGCTGTTTTTT. This encodes CASSYSEREGNTGELFF.